These T cell receptor delta chains were read from a single sample in a study of Vδ1+ human thymocytes. TCRdb ran CATT on the multiplex PCR reads. The sample holds about 25,000 delta-chain clones, approximately 7% seen once. Material for sequencing was Vdelta1+ gamma-delta thymocytes from the thymus. The receptors were sampled from a girl under three years old who had congenital heart surgery. The CDR3 runs from the conserved cysteine through the conserved F or W. Each record gives: V gene, J gene, D gene, clone size, CDR3 protein, CDR3 DNA. A D gene is named only where the DNA matches it firmly. Only part of the rows carry a size: once, few, many, or a class if the clone is expanded.

>TRDV1|TRDJ1|TRDD3|few
CALGEFLLRTGGPDKLIF
TGTGCTCTTGGGGAATTCTTACTACGTACTGGGGGCCCCGATAAACTCATCTTT
>TRDV1|TRDJ1|NA|few
CALGEPQNGTADKLIF
TGTGCTCTTGGGGAACCTCAAAACGGGACTGCCGATAAACTCATCTTT
>TRDV1|TRDJ1|TRDD3|NA
CALGERSLRGIGQGKLIF
TGTGCTCTTGGGGAACGTTCCTTGAGGGGGATAGGCCAGGGTAAACTCATCTTT
>TRDV1|TRDJ1|TRDD3|few
CALGELKSLGPARVGDTVETDKLIF
TGTGCTCTTGGGGAACTTAAGTCTTTAGGCCCGGCTAGAGTGGGGGATACGGTGGAGACCGATAAACTCATCTTT
>TRDV1|TRDJ1|TRDD3|NA
CALGELVGGIRRGTDKLIF
TGTGCTCTTGGGGAACTGGTAGGGGGGATACGCCGAGGCACCGATAAACTCATCTTT
>TRDV1|TRDJ1|TRDD3|NA
CALGEFYPPSSTGGYPYWYTDKLIF
TGTGCTCTTGGGGAATTTTATCCCCCATCTTCAACTGGGGGATACCCCTACTGGTACACCGATAAACTCATCTTT
>TRDV1|TRDJ1|TRDD3|few
CALGEPPGGAYSLTGGYANTDKLIF
TGTGCTCTTGGGGAACCCCCTGGGGGAGCGTACTCTCTTACTGGGGGATACGCGAACACCGATAAACTCATCTTT
>TRDV1|TRDJ1|TRDD3|NA
CALGEHQSTWGIGRNTDKLIF
TGTGCTCTTGGGGAACATCAATCGACTTGGGGGATCGGCAGAAACACCGATAAACTCATCTTT
>TRDV1|TRDJ1|TRDD3|few
CALGERREDTKASYTDKLIF
TGTGCTCTTGGGGAACGTCGTGAGGATACGAAGGCCTCGTACACCGATAAACTCATCTTT
>TRDV2|TRDJ1|TRDD3|medium-sized
CACRSVYPGGYADKLIF
TGTGCCTGTCGAAGCGTGTACCCTGGGGGATACGCCGATAAACTCATCTTT
>TRDV1|TRDJ1|TRDD3|NA
CALGELVLRADWGTDKLIF
TGTGCTCTTGGGGAACTAGTCCTAAGAGCCGACTGGGGGACCGATAAACTCATCTTT
>TRDV1|TRDJ1|TRDD3|few
CALGERRSISFLLNEVGDTVTHHTDKLIF
TGTGCTCTTGGGGAACGTCGTTCTATTAGCTTCCTACTCAACGAGGTGGGGGATACGGTCACACACCACACCGATAAACTCATCTTT
>TRDV1|TRDJ1|TRDD3|few
CALGERGRSGGYKYLYKLIYKLIF
TGTGCTCTTGGGGAACGGGGGCGGTCTGGGGGATACAAATACCTCTATAAACTCATCTATAAACTCATCTTT
>TRDV1|TRDJ1|NA|few
CALGERRNSSPVGRILTDKLIF
TGTGCTCTTGGGGAACGACGAAACTCCTCCCCCGTAGGGCGGATACTCACCGATAAACTCATCTTT
>TRDV1|TRDJ1|TRDD3|few
CALGEAHFLWGIHTDKLIF
TGTGCTCTTGGGGAAGCCCACTTCCTCTGGGGGATACATACCGATAAACTCATCTTT
>TRDV1|TRDJ1|TRDD3|NA
CALGPKNRATLAPGDTRYTDKLIF
TGTGCTCTTGGGCCTAAAAATCGTGCTACCTTGGCTCCTGGGGATACGCGTTACACCGATAAACTCATCTTT
>TRDV1|TRDJ1|NA|NA
CALGELWDSTYFDTDKLIF
TGTGCTCTTGGGGAACTGTGGGACTCTACCTACTTCGACACCGATAAACTCATCTTT
>TRDV1|TRDJ1|TRDD3|NA
CALGACGGGYYLEFCTPYTDKLIF
TGTGCTCTGGGGGCTTGCGGTGGGGGATACTATCTGGAGTTCTGCACACCTTACACCGATAAACTCATCTTT
>TRDV1|TRDJ1|TRDD3|medium-sized
CALGGLPGGFTDKLIF
TGTGCTCTTGGAGGCCTCCCTGGGGGATTCACCGATAAACTCATCTTT
>TRDV1|TRDJ1|NA|NA
CALGELPSNIPSIPDKLIF
TGTGCTCTTGGGGAACTTCCTTCCAACATCCCCTCCATACCCGATAAACTCATCTTT
>TRDV1|TRDJ1|NA|few
CALGGGLLTPLIF
TGTGCTCTTGGGGGCGGCCTTCTTACCCCCCTCATCTTT
>TRDV1|TRDJ1|TRDD3|few
CALGGPTVLGDTDKLIF
TGTGCTCTTGGGGGCCCTACCGTACTGGGGGATACCGATAAACTCATCTTT
>TRDV1|TRDJ1|TRDD3|few
CALGELPQSIPPLFLPGGYGGKLIF
TGTGCTCTTGGGGAACTTCCCCAATCGATCCCCCCACTCTTCCTACCCGGGGGATACGGGGGTAAACTCATCTTT
>TRDV1|TRDJ1|NA|few
CALGELGGEEATDKLIF
TGTGCTCTTGGGGAATTAGGGGGCGAGGAGGCCACCGATAAACTCATCTTT
>TRDV1|TRDJ1|TRDD3|few
CALGERRRSYQLGGKGKLIF
TGTGCTCTTGGGGAACGGCGGCGATCCTACCAACTGGGGGGAAAAGGTAAACTCATCTTT
>TRDV1|TRDJ1|NA|few
CALGELSPVGDQYTDKLIF
TGTGCTCTTGGGGAACTCTCACCCGTTGGGGACCAATACACCGATAAACTCATCTTT
>TRDV1|TRDJ1|TRDD3|NA
CALGARRRRTPPDWGIRTLIF
TGTGCTCTTGGGGCGCGGCGAAGAAGGACGCCTCCTGACTGGGGGATACGAACACTCATCTTT
>TRDV1|TRDJ1|NA|few
CALGELRYPLYTDKLIF
TGTGCTCTTGGGGAGCTCCGATATCCTCTATACACCGATAAACTCATCTTT
>TRDV1|TRDJ1|NA|few
CALGELDLPITGTKYTDKLIF
TGTGCTCTTGGGGAACTAGATCTCCCTATCACCGGTACTAAGTACACCGATAAACTCATCTTT
>TRDV1|TRDJ1|NA|NA
CALGEHDLRWPGGPYTDKLIF
TGTGCTCTTGGGGAACACGACTTGAGATGGCCGGGAGGCCCGTACACCGATAAACTCATCTTT
>TRDV1|TRDJ1|NA|few
CALAPRFLSTYWVTDKLIF
TGTGCTCTTGCCCCGAGGTTCCTATCAACGTACTGGGTCACCGATAAACTCATCTTT
>TRDV1|TRDJ1|TRDD2|NA
CALGESQLPTSPSADKLIF
TGTGCTCTTGGGGAAAGTCAACTTCCTACAAGCCCCTCAGCCGATAAACTCATCTTT
>TRDV1|TRDJ1|NA|NA
CALGERARRRHTDKLIF
TGTGCTCTTGGGGAACGGGCCAGACGTAGGCACACCGATAAACTCATCTTT
>TRDV1|TRDJ1|TRDD3|NA
CALGEIRTSTGGTSYTDKLIF
TGTGCTCTTGGGGAAATCCGTACCAGTACTGGGGGAACTTCGTACACCGATAAACTCATCTTT
>TRDV1|TRDJ1|TRDD3|few
CALGKTFKDTLYTDKLIF
TGTGCTCTTGGGAAAACCTTCAAGGATACGCTTTACACCGATAAACTCATCTTT
>TRDV1|TRDJ1|NA|few
CALGGDQGTDKLIF
TGTGCTCTTGGGGGGGACCAGGGGACCGATAAACTCATCTTT
>TRDV1|TRDJ1|NA|few
CALGERSTRSPPKLIF
TGTGCTCTTGGGGAACGATCGACTCGTTCTCCCCCAAAACTCATCTTT
>TRDV1|TRDJ1|TRDD3|NA
CALGEPGARGIRGYTDKLIF
TGTGCTCTTGGGGAACCCGGGGCTCGGGGGATACGTGGGTACACCGATAAACTCATCTTT
>TRDV1|TRDJ1|TRDD3|few
CALGENFLRSWGIPKYTDKLIF
TGTGCTCTTGGGGAAAACTTCCTACGCTCCTGGGGGATACCCAAGTACACCGATAAACTCATCTTT
>TRDV1|TRDJ1|NA|NA
CALGELAIGGTPLWTDKLIF
TGTGCTCTTGGGGAACTAGCCATTGGAGGGACCCCCCTGTGGACCGATAAACTCATCTTT
>TRDV1|TRDJ1|TRDD3|few
CALGEVGDGCDPPPDKLIF
TGTGCTCTTGGGGAAGTGGGGGACGGGTGTGACCCCCCGCCCGATAAACTCATCTTT
>TRDV1|TRDJ1|TRDD3|few
CALGEGLAIGDTVHYTDKLIF
TGTGCTCTTGGGGAAGGTCTTGCCATTGGGGATACGGTCCACTACACCGATAAACTCATCTTT
>TRDV1|TRDJ1|NA|few
CALGERGLPTIYWGSDTDKLIF
TGTGCTCTTGGGGAACGGGGCCTTCCTACGATATACTGGGGGAGTGACACCGATAAACTCATCTTT
>TRDV1|TRDJ1|TRDD3|few
CALTMATGALDDKLIF
TGTGCTCTAACTATGGCTACTGGGGCACTAGACGATAAACTCATCTTT
>TRDV1|TRDJ1|NA|NA
CALGERYLGAKYTDKLIF
TGTGCTCTTGGGGAACGTTACCTGGGCGCAAAGTACACCGATAAACTCATCTTT
>TRDV1|TRDJ1|TRDD3|NA
CALGAPHFFPGGSIRGYTDKLIF
TGTGCTCTTGGGGCTCCCCACTTCTTTCCTGGGGGTTCCATTAGGGGGTACACCGATAAACTCATCTTT